Listed below are T cell receptor beta chains from one sample, sequenced in a study of T cell responses to AZD1222 COVID-19 vaccine. Generated by immunoSEQ multiplex PCR, the TCRdb table keeps only in-frame clones and is missing some. The table records fewer than 120,000 clones, roughly 90% of them present only once. The source was peripheral blood, collected 28 days after the second AZD1222 dose. Receptor source: an adult who received the AZD1222 COVID-19 vaccine. Both conserved end residues are part of each CDR3.

j_call: TRBJ1-1
v_call: TRBV5-1
cdr3_aa: CASSPFGKQFSNTEAFF

j_call: TRBJ1-2
v_call: TRBV28
cdr3_aa: CASSRPGQGRYGYTF

j_call: TRBJ2-7
v_call: TRBV27
cdr3_aa: CASRTQPSGFSYEQYF

j_call: TRBJ2-7
v_call: TRBV2
cdr3_aa: CASIREGPSSYEQYF

j_call: TRBJ2-4
v_call: TRBV7-9
cdr3_aa: CASSTGGNKNIQYF

j_call: TRBJ2-1
v_call: TRBV4-1
cdr3_aa: CANYRTGSYNEQFF

j_call: TRBJ1-2
v_call: TRBV12-3/TRBV12-4
cdr3_aa: CASSPGQDYGYTF

j_call: TRBJ2-5
v_call: TRBV27
cdr3_aa: CASSLVPGLQETQYF

j_call: TRBJ2-2
v_call: TRBV6-1
cdr3_aa: CASSEIGNTGELFF

j_call: TRBJ1-1
v_call: TRBV6-4
cdr3_aa: CASSDTGQGRNTEAFF

j_call: TRBJ2-1
v_call: TRBV12-5
cdr3_aa: CASGATGENEQFF

j_call: TRBJ2-1
v_call: TRBV19
cdr3_aa: CASRDRGSSNEQFF

j_call: TRBJ2-2
v_call: TRBV10-3
cdr3_aa: CAIREGPDLTGELFF

j_call: TRBJ2-1
v_call: TRBV12-5
cdr3_aa: CASSDHGTSRYNEQFF

j_call: TRBJ2-7
v_call: TRBV21-1
cdr3_aa: CASSRGGQTYEQYF

j_call: TRBJ2-6
v_call: TRBV5-1
cdr3_aa: CASSFSQGSGANVLTF

j_call: TRBJ1-5
v_call: TRBV5-1
cdr3_aa: CAIPPGYSNQPQHF

j_call: TRBJ2-1
v_call: TRBV28
cdr3_aa: CASSLGTSGKNEQFF

j_call: TRBJ1-1
v_call: TRBV18
cdr3_aa: CASSPLLQVEAFF

j_call: TRBJ2-5
v_call: TRBV10-3
cdr3_aa: CAISTGGSETQYF

j_call: TRBJ2-1
v_call: TRBV30
cdr3_aa: CAWSLAPNEQFF

j_call: TRBJ2-7
v_call: TRBV23-1
cdr3_aa: CASSPQPIFFYEQYF

j_call: TRBJ2-2
v_call: TRBV19
cdr3_aa: CASSIGTGRGNTGELFF

j_call: TRBJ1-5
v_call: TRBV2
cdr3_aa: CASRGDSNQPQHF

j_call: TRBJ2-7
v_call: TRBV18
cdr3_aa: CASSQQGEQYF

j_call: TRBJ2-1
v_call: TRBV11-3
cdr3_aa: CASSPWAHSGAYNEQFF

j_call: TRBJ2-7
v_call: TRBV29-1
cdr3_aa: CSVVRDTAGYEQYF

j_call: TRBJ2-7
v_call: TRBV18
cdr3_aa: CASSKGQTGLGEQYF

j_call: TRBJ1-1
v_call: TRBV7-9
cdr3_aa: CASSQTANTEAFF

j_call: TRBJ1-2
v_call: TRBV2
cdr3_aa: CASSEIQGYTF

j_call: TRBJ1-4
v_call: TRBV7-9
cdr3_aa: CASSRSRQEKLFF

j_call: TRBJ2-7
v_call: TRBV5-4
cdr3_aa: CASSLVGGYEQYF

j_call: TRBJ1-1
v_call: TRBV6-5
cdr3_aa: CASSTRTGKTEAFF

j_call: TRBJ2-5
v_call: TRBV15
cdr3_aa: CATSRDRGTGSRETQYF

j_call: TRBJ2-7
v_call: TRBV5-4
cdr3_aa: CASSLRGGNEQYF

j_call: TRBJ2-2
v_call: TRBV9
cdr3_aa: CASSLRGGAAGELFF

j_call: TRBJ1-1
v_call: TRBV21-1
cdr3_aa: CASRFEEGNTEAFF

j_call: TRBJ2-2
v_call: TRBV6-6
cdr3_aa: CASSPRWLENTGELFF

j_call: TRBJ2-1
v_call: TRBV27
cdr3_aa: CASSLSLGGGLTPYNEQFF

j_call: TRBJ1-2
v_call: TRBV27
cdr3_aa: CASSPLPGDRGGYGYTF

j_call: TRBJ1-6
v_call: TRBV18
cdr3_aa: CASSPGQDNSPLHF

j_call: TRBJ2-3
v_call: TRBV5-1
cdr3_aa: CASRMRGFTDTQYF

j_call: TRBJ2-7
v_call: TRBV11-3
cdr3_aa: CASSPFGGGGPYEQYF

j_call: TRBJ2-4
v_call: TRBV19
cdr3_aa: CASSIGQGFGIQYF

j_call: TRBJ2-7
v_call: TRBV5-8
cdr3_aa: CASSPGGDRDYEQYF

j_call: TRBJ2-3
v_call: TRBV5-1
cdr3_aa: CASSFPRGISTDTQYF

j_call: TRBJ1-1
v_call: TRBV3-1/TRBV3-2
cdr3_aa: CASSQEPRQGATQTEAFF

j_call: TRBJ2-3
v_call: TRBV7-2
cdr3_aa: CASSPRGGGAGTQYF

j_call: TRBJ1-2
v_call: TRBV7-9
cdr3_aa: CASSLDRGPNGYTF

j_call: TRBJ2-7
v_call: TRBV28
cdr3_aa: CASSSNPAGNYEQYF

j_call: TRBJ1-3
v_call: TRBV3-1/TRBV3-2
cdr3_aa: CASSQDGQGGGNTIYF

j_call: TRBJ2-1
v_call: TRBV5-6
cdr3_aa: CASSLWGAGYNEQFF

j_call: TRBJ2-3
v_call: TRBV19
cdr3_aa: CASSIARNTDTQYF

j_call: TRBJ1-5
v_call: TRBV6-5
cdr3_aa: CASSRGTGRNQPQHF